Sequencing of this T cell receptor beta chain was carried out in a study of cytomegalovirus exposure and HLA in healthy donors. Worth noting for this clone: Antigen: not known.

Whole-study findings and limits: In a later analysis, specific HLA alleles were associated with around 17,000 TCR beta sequences at a 0.05 false discovery rate.

The V end was cut by 5 bases, the J end by 12 bases, with 14 bases between. The CDR3 is made up of 13 amino acids. Looked up from germline, CDR1 is SEHNR and CDR2 is FQNEAQ (reference sequence). PCR used 60 Vbeta primers and 13 Jbeta primers. The table came from immunoSEQ multiplex PCR; TCRdb's copy has only in-frame clones and leaves some out. The sample shows 95,000 to 110,000 clones, roughly three quarters of them seen only once. This TCR came from a woman between 40 and 55 years old in good health and CMV-seronegative. The V and J genes are TRBV7-9 and TRBJ1-6; D is undetermined. Sequenced: PBMCs. The CDR3, as DNA: TGTGCCAGCAGCCTATTATATAGAGAACCCCTCCACTTT. This sequence encodes CASSLLYREPLHF.